The 30 T cell receptor beta chains listed next were all sequenced from one sample in a study of blood T cell repertoires in COVID-19. The method was immunoSEQ multiplex PCR; TCRdb's version includes in-frame clones alone and lacks a portion of them. The sample lists 35,000 to 55,000 clones; 70% to 90% were seen once. Sample: peripheral blood. These TCRs come from a woman aged 70 to 79 in a cohort sampled during active COVID-19.

CDR3 region: CSVIGGLAEKLFF. The DNA of the CDR3 is TGCAGCGTTATCGGGGGTTTGGCTGAAAAACTGTTTTTT. The V gene is TRBV29-1, the J gene TRBJ1-4; weak D call: TRBD1 (5 bases). The length of the CDR3 is 13 residues. CDR1 is SQVTM and CDR2 is ANQGSEA in the germline V gene. Trimming shortened V by 5 bases and J by 7 bases, and 14 bases separated the two germline ends.

The V call is TRBV10-2, the J call TRBJ2-7; possible D gene TRBD2, 6 bases. The CDR3 length is 14 residues. From germline, CDR1 is WSHSY and CDR2 SAAADI. The V end was cut by 3 bases, the J end by 2 bases, with 11 bases between. CDR3 bases: TGCGCCAGCAGTGAAGGAGCGGGTACCTACGAGCAGTACTTC. It translates to CASSEGAGTYEQYF.

J is TRBJ2-6 and V is TRBV5-1; a weak D match, TRBD2 (6 bases). The germline V gene has CDR1 SGHRS and CDR2 YFSETQ. Trimming took 0 bases from V and 0 from J, leaving 7 bases between them. The CDR3 runs 16 residues. The DNA of the CDR3 is TGCGCCAGCAGCTTGGGCGGGGACTCTGGGGCCAACGTCCTGACTTTC. This encodes CASSLGGDSGANVLTF.

The chain is built from TRBV28 and TRBJ2-3, with 9 bases fitting TRBD2. Germline CDR1 MDHEN, CDR2 SYDVKM. This CDR3 region has 14 residues. With 5 bases clipped from V and 4 bases from J, the junction kept 4 bases outside the gene matches. The CDR3 DNA is TGTGCCAGCAGTCCGGGACTAGCCCCAGATACGCAGTATTTT. Its protein is CASSPGLAPDTQYF.

The chain couples TRBV7-9 to TRBJ2-7, with 8 bases aligning to TRBD2. V was pared by 5 bases and J by 6 bases, with 9 bases of the junction left unmatched. There are 14 residues in the CDR3. In germline, CDR1 is SEHNR, CDR2 FQNEAQ (reference sequence). The CDR3 loop reads CASSGGPGGGEQYF. The CDR3 DNA is TGTGCCAGCAGCGGGGGGCCGGGAGGGGGCGAGCAGTACTTC.

By share, this clone counts as medium-sized. The chain recombines TRBV5-1 with TRBJ1-2; D is perhaps TRBD1 (6 bases). Germline loops: CDR1 SGHRS, CDR2 YFSETQ. V was pared by 4 bases and J by 8 bases, with 15 bases between. This CDR3 region has 13 residues. The CDR3 is CASSRDTPSGYTF. The CDR3 DNA follows: TGCGCCAGCAGCCGGGACACCCCTAGCGGCTACACCTTC.

The chain uses TRBV6-6 and TRBJ2-7; 7 bases are a match to TRBD2. The trim removed 5 bases at V and 3 bases at J, leaving 10 bases unmatched. The CDR3 is 15 residues long. Germline assignment: CDR1 MNHNY and CDR2 SVGAGI (reference sequence). Here the CDR3 DNA reads TGTGCCAGCAGTAAATCCGCTAGCGGAAACTACGAGCAGTACTTC. It is translated as CASSKSASGNYEQYF.

This clone appeared a few times. The CDR3 nucleotides read TGTGCCTGGAGTGTTCGGGACTTAGGGGAGCAGTACTTC. Translating it yields CAWSVRDLGEQYF. This chain uses TRBV30 with TRBJ2-7; D may be TRBD2 (6 bases). V was cut by 0 bases and J by 7 bases, with 13 bases left in between. Germline V gene data show CDR1 as GTSNPN and CDR2 as SVGIG (reference sequence). This CDR3 comprises 13 residues.

This clone was recorded once. This sequence joins TRBV9 and TRBJ2-1; TRBD2 aligns across 7 bases. CDR3 length equals 16 residues. Germline trimming cut 0 bases from V and 6 bases from J; bases unmatched to any gene: 9. In germline, CDR1 is SGDLS, CDR2 YYNGEE. The CDR3 DNA reads as TGTGCCAGCAGCGTAGGGGCGGGAGTAGCGGCCAATGAGCAGTTCTTC. It specifies CASSVGAGVAANEQFF.

V gene TRBV2 combines with J gene TRBJ1-1; 7 positions agree with TRBD1. V lost 7 bases, J lost 12 bases, and 11 bases stayed unmatched. The CDR3 runs to 12 residues. Germline V gene lookup returns CDR1 SNHLY and CDR2 FYNNEI. CDR3 bases: TGTGCCAGCAAGCTGACAGGGACCGAGACTTTCTTT. Its protein product is CASKLTGTETFF. The variable domain in full, with the rest retrieved from reference TRBV2 and TRBJ1-1, is EPEVTQTPSHQVTQMGQEVILRCVPISNHLYFYWYRQILGQKVEFLVSFYNNEISEKSEIFDDQFSVERPDGSNFTLKIRSTKLEDSAMYFCASKLTGTETFFGQGTRLTVV.

This rearrangement joins TRBV9 to TRBJ2-1, with 10 bases matching TRBD2. The CDR3 totals 15 residues. Trimming at V came to 0 bases and at J to 5 bases, leaving 2 bases not matched to a gene. Germline CDR1 and CDR2: SGDLS and YYNGEE. The CDR3 region is CASSVVGLADNEQFF. CDR3 DNA sequence: TGTGCCAGCAGCGTAGTTGGACTAGCGGACAATGAGCAGTTCTTC.

This clone was seen a few times. This chain joins TRBV11-3 and TRBJ2-1; a weak D match, TRBD2 (6 bases). V lost 1 base and J 1 base, leaving 11 bases between the germline ends. This CDR3 is built from 16 residues. In germline, CDR1 is SGHNT, CDR2 YENEEA. The CDR3 bases are TGTGCCAGCAGCTTAGGCGGGACTCGTTCCTACAATGAGCAGTTCTTC. This sequence encodes CASSLGGTRSYNEQFF.

The chain couples TRBV4-3 to TRBJ2-7, with 10 bases that match TRBD1. CDR3 length: 20 amino acids. The germline gives CDR1 LGHNA, CDR2 YSLEER. Trimming at V came to 5 bases and at J to 2 bases, leaving 21 bases not matched to a gene. The CDR3 loop reads CASSYNIGTITGQGAYEQYF. In DNA form, the CDR3 reads TGCGCCAGCAGCTACAATATCGGCACAATAACCGGACAGGGGGCCTACGAGCAGTACTTC.

This clone was detected many times. The rearrangement links TRBV6-4 to TRBJ2-1, with 8 positions matching TRBD2. The CDR3 extends over 16 amino acids. J lost 0 bases, V lost 3 bases, and 4 bases had no gene match. Per the germline V gene, CDR1 is MRHNA and CDR2 is SNTAGT. For the CDR3, the DNA is TGTGCCAGCAGTGAGCAAGCGGGGGACTCCTACAATGAGCAGTTCTTC. Translation: CASSEQAGDSYNEQFF.

The V call is TRBV15, the J call TRBJ2-7; D uncertain. The CDR3 consists of 14 residues. Looked up from germline, CDR1 is LNHNV and CDR2 is YYDKDF (reference sequence). V lost 3 bases and J 3 bases, leaving 12 bases between the germline ends. CDR3 sequence: CATSSQRSGYEQYF. As DNA, the CDR3 is TGTGCCACCAGCAGCCAGAGGTCCGGCTACGAGCAGTACTTC.

The rearrangement joins TRBV19 to TRBJ2-5; TRBD2 matches at 8 bases. CDR3 length equals 16 residues. Germline assignment: CDR1 LNHDA and CDR2 SQIVND (reference sequence). The J segment lost 0 bases and the V segment lost 4 bases, leaving 7 bases of the junction unmatched. The CDR3 nucleotides read TGTGCCAGTAGTACTACTAGCGGAGGGTACCAAGAGACCCAGTACTTC. It is translated as CASSTTSGGYQETQYF. The full variable domain, with the rest looked up from reference TRBV19 and TRBJ2-5, is DGGITQSPKYLFRKEGQNVTLSCEQNLNHDAMYWYRQDPGQGLRLIYYSQIVNDFQKGDIAEGYSVSREKKESFPLTVTSAQKNPTAFYLCASSTTSGGYQETQYFGPGTRLLVL.

The V gene is TRBV7-9, the J gene TRBJ2-7; 8 nucleotides align to TRBD2. The V and J ends lost 1 base and 4 bases, in that order; junction bases with no gene match: 9. Germline V gives CDR1 SEHNR, CDR2 FQNEAQ (reference sequence). The CDR3 runs to 16 residues. CDR3 DNA: TGTGCCAGCAGCTTAGGGCCGGGACTAGAGGATTACGAGCAGTACTTC. It encodes CASSLGPGLEDYEQYF. The complete variable domain, with remaining parts taken from reference TRBV7-9 and TRBJ2-7, reads DTGVSQNPRHKITKRGQNVTFRCDPISEHNRLYWYRQTLGQGPEFLTYFQNEAQLEKSRLLSDRFSAERPKGSFSTLEIQRTEQGDSAMYLCASSLGPGLEDYEQYFGPGTRLTVT.

The chain joins TRBV7-6 to TRBJ2-7; TRBD1 is a possible D gene (7 bases). Germline CDR1 reads SGHVS; CDR2 reads FNYEAQ. This CDR3 is built from 15 residues. V gave up 5 bases and J gave up 3 bases, with 17 bases separating them. CDR3 bases: TGTGCCAGCAGCCCGTTCAGGGGGACTGACTACGAGCAGTACTTC. Its translation: CASSPFRGTDYEQYF.

This chain uses TRBV7-2 with TRBJ2-7; 10 nucleotides agree with TRBD2. Germline V lookup: CDR1 SGHTA, CDR2 FQGNSA. This CDR3 comprises 15 residues. J gave up 4 bases and V 4 bases, and 7 bases lay outside the gene matches. CDR3 in amino acids: CASSYNLAGGYEQYF. The CDR3 DNA reads as TGTGCCAGCAGCTATAACTTAGCGGGAGGATACGAGCAGTACTTC.

V gene TRBV23-1 combines with J gene TRBJ1-1, with TRBD1 as a possible D gene (6 bases). TRBV23-1 is annotated as an ORF whose role is uncertain. This CDR3 region has 20 residues. Trimming cost V 5 bases and J 6 bases, with 34 bases left between them. This chain's CDR3 is CASSWYRGGGKRGPRPEAFF. The CDR3 DNA reads as TGCGCCAGCAGTTGGTACCGGGGAGGGGGGAAGCGCGGGCCCCGGCCTGAAGCTTTCTTT.

The V call is TRBV2, the J call TRBJ2-7; no definite D call. Germline V CDR1 and CDR2: SNHLY, FYNNEI. With 8 bases removed from V and 2 bases from J, the gap between germline ends came to 4 bases. This CDR3 contains 10 residues. The CDR3 protein is CASQTYEQYF. The DNA for the CDR3 is TGTGCCAGCCAGACCTACGAGCAGTACTTC.

J is TRBJ2-1 and V is TRBV10-3; D is possibly TRBD1 (6 bases). Germline lookup yields CDR1 ENHRY and CDR2 SYGVKD. There are 15 residues in the CDR3. The V gene lost 0 bases and the J gene lost 8 bases, with 14 bases spanning the gap. CDR3 nucleotides: TGTGCCATCAGTGAGTCGCATGGAAAGGGGGATGAGCAGTTCTTC. This gives the protein CAISESHGKGDEQFF.

The chain links TRBV7-9 to TRBJ2-3; 7 bases line up with TRBD1. The germline CDR1 and CDR2 sequences are SEHNR and FQNEAQ (reference sequence). V trimming: 4 bases; J trimming: 7 bases; junction bases outside the gene matches: 5. CDR3 length: 13 residues. The CDR3 DNA is TGTGCCAGCAGCTCGGTAGGGGGCCATACGCAGTATTTT. This gives the protein CASSSVGGHTQYF.

CDR3 coding DNA: TGCGCCAGCAGCGCCCCTCAGGGACTAGGCTACACCTTC. Translation gives CASSAPQGLGYTF. This chain uses TRBV5-1 with TRBJ1-2; a weak D match, TRBD1 (5 bases). V was cut by 4 bases and J by 8 bases, with 15 bases left in between. Germline V CDR1 and CDR2: SGHRS, YFSETQ. The CDR3 covers 13 residues.

The chain joins TRBV10-3 to TRBJ1-2, with 7 bases lining up with TRBD1. V gave up 7 bases and J gave up 1 base; unmatched junction bases: 6. This CDR3 comprises 14 residues. Germline V gene lookup returns CDR1 ENHRY and CDR2 SYGVKD. The CDR3: CAITGTALNYGYTF. In DNA, the CDR3 is TGTGCCATCACAGGGACAGCCCTTAACTATGGCTACACCTTC.

This clone was counted once. The V gene is TRBV27, the J gene TRBJ2-5; D may be TRBD1 (6 bases). Trimming removed 4 bases at V and 3 bases at J, with 12 bases between. This CDR3 is built from 14 residues. CDR1 and CDR2 from the germline V gene are MNHEY and SMNVEV (reference sequence). CDR3: CASSSVPGEETQYF. In nucleotides, the CDR3 is TGTGCCAGCAGTTCGGTTCCAGGGGAAGAGACCCAGTACTTC.

V is TRBV9 and J is TRBJ2-1; D is unclear. V lost 0 bases, J lost 9 bases, and 10 bases lay in between. This CDR3 is built from 13 residues. CDR1 and CDR2 (germline): SGDLS, YYNGEE. In DNA form, the CDR3 reads TGTGCCAGCAGCGTAGCTAAGGAGAGTGAGCAGTTCTTC. It encodes CASSVAKESEQFF.

This chain's CDR3 is CASSFAKAKNIQYF. The CDR3 DNA reads TGTGCCAGCAGCTTCGCTAAAGCCAAAAACATTCAGTACTTC. The genes are TRBV7-9 and TRBJ2-4, with no clear D. The CDR3 sequence is 14 residues long. V was cut by 3 bases and J by 0 bases, with 6 bases left in between. Per the germline V gene, CDR1 is SEHNR and CDR2 is FQNEAQ (reference sequence).

The rearrangement links TRBV10-3 to TRBJ2-3, with D tentatively TRBD2 (6 bases). Trimming left V 4 bases short and J 4 bases short, with 9 bases between. CDR1 is ENHRY and CDR2 is SYGVKD in the germline V gene. This CDR3 comprises 13 residues. The CDR3 DNA sequence: TGTGCCATCAGTGGCCGGGACTCAGATACGCAGTATTTT. Translating gives CAISGRDSDTQYF.

The gene calls are TRBV5-1 and TRBJ2-7; 10 bases are a match to TRBD1. This CDR3 region has 15 residues. The germline CDR1 and CDR2 sequences are SGHRS and YFSETQ. With 1 base clipped from V and 3 bases from J, the junction kept 4 bases outside the gene matches. The CDR3 bases are TGCGCCAGCAGCTTGACGGGACAGGGGCACTACGAGCAGTACTTC. This translates into CASSLTGQGHYEQYF.